This T cell receptor beta chain was retrieved from a study of identical twins. This clonotype was seen ten or more times. Germline V gene lookup returns CDR1 SQVTM and CDR2 ANQGSEA. The CDR3 is 14 amino acids. Trimming left V 2 bases short and J 3 bases short, with 13 bases between. Using its own MiXCR run on the 5' RACE reads, TCRdb lists one record per CDR3 protein. The top ten hold approximately 2.1% of the sample, which has roughly 290,000 distinct CDR3 sequences, less than 9% seen once. These same data were also listed under a study on yellow fever vaccine responses in identical twins.

The sequence came from a woman aged 18-29 years in good health. The gene calls are TRBV29-1 and TRBJ1-1, with a possible D match to TRBD1 (5 bases). The material sequenced was memory (CD45RO+) T cells sorted from blood. The CDR3 is CSVEQGRGDTEAFF. CDR3 sequence (DNA): TGCAGCGTTGAACAGGGCCGGGGGGACACTGAAGCTTTCTTT.